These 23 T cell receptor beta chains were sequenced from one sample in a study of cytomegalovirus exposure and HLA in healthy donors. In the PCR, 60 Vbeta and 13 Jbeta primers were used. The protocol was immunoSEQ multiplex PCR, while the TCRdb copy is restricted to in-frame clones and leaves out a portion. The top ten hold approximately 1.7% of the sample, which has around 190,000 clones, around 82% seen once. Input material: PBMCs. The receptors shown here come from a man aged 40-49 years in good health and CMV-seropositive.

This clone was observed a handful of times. DNA for the CDR3: TGTGCCTGGAGTTGGGCGGGAGCCTACAATGAGCAGTTCTTC. Its protein is CAWSWAGAYNEQFF. The V gene is TRBV30, the J gene TRBJ2-1, with 7 nucleotides matching TRBD2. Per germline, CDR1 GTSNPN and CDR2 SVGIG (reference sequence). The J segment lost 2 bases and the V segment lost 2 bases, leaving 3 bases of the junction unmatched. The CDR3 runs to 14 residues.

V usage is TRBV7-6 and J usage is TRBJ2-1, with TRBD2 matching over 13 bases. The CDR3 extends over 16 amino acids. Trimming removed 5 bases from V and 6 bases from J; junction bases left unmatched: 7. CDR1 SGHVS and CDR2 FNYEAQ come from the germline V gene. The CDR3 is CASSPGLAGVPNEQFF. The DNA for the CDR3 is TGTGCCAGCAGCCCAGGACTAGCGGGAGTCCCCAATGAGCAGTTCTTC. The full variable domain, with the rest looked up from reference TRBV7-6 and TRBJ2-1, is GAGVSQSPRYKVTKRGQDVALRCDPISGHVSLYWYRQALGQGPEFLTYFNYEAQQDKSGLPNDRFSAERPEGSISTLTIQRTEQRDSAMYRCASSPGLAGVPNEQFFGPGTRLTVL.

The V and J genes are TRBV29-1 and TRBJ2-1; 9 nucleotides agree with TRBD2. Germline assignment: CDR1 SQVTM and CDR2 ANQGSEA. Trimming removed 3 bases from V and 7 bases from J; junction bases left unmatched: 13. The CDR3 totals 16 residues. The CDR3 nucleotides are TGCAGCGTTGACCCCAGTGATAGCGGGAGCGTGAATGAGCAGTTCTTC. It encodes CSVDPSDSGSVNEQFF.

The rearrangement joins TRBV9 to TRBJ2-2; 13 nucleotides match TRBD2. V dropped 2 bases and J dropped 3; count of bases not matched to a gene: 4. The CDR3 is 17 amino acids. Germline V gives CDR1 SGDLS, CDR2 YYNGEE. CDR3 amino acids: CASSVGLAGVHTGELFF. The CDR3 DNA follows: TGTGCCAGCAGCGTCGGACTAGCGGGAGTCCACACCGGGGAGCTGTTTTTT.

CDR3 DNA: TGTGCCAGCAGTTACCAAGACAGTGGGAACACTGAAGCTTTCTTT. It translates to CASSYQDSGNTEAFF. This chain connects TRBV6-5 to TRBJ1-1; tentatively, D is TRBD1 (5 bases). V was trimmed by 2 bases and J by 1 base, leaving 11 bases between them. The CDR3 length is 15 residues. Germline V lookup: CDR1 MNHEY, CDR2 SVGAGI.

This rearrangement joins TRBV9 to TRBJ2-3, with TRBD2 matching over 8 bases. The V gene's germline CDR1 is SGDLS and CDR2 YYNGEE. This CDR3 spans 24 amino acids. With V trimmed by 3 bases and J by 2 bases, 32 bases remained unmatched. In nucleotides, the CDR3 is TGTGCCAGCAGCGCCCCACCTAGCGCGAGCACCACTGGAGGGACTAGTCGTGCCACAGATACGCAGTATTTT. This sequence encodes CASSAPPSASTTGGTSRATDTQYF.

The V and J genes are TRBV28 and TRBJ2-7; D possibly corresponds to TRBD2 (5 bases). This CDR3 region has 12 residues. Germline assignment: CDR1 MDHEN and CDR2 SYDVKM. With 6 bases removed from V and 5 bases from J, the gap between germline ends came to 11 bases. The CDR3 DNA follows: TGTGCCAGCAGGACGGGGAGCAACGAGCAGTACTTC. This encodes CASRTGSNEQYF.

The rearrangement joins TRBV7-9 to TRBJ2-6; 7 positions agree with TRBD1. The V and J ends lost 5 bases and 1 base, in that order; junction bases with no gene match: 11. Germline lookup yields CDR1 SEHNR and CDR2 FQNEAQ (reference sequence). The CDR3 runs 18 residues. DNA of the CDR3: TGTGCCAGCAGCACCCGGGACAGCCGATTATCTGGGGCCAACGTCCTGACTTTC. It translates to CASSTRDSRLSGANVLTF.

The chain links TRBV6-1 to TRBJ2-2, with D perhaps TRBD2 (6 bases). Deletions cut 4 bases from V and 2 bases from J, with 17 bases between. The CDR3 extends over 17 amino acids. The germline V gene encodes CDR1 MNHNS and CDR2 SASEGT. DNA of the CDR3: TGTGCCAGCAGTGCGCACCCGCTAGCGTATAACACCGGGGAGCTGTTTTTT. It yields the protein CASSAHPLAYNTGELFF.

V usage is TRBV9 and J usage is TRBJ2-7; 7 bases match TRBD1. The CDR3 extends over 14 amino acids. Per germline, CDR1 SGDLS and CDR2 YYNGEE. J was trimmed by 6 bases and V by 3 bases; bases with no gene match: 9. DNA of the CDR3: TGTGCCAGCAGCGCCACACAGCCAGGGGGCGAGCAGTACTTC. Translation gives CASSATQPGGEQYF. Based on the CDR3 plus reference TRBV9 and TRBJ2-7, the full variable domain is DSGVTQTPKHLITATGQRVTLRCSPRSGDLSVYWYQQSLDQGLQFLIQYYNGEERAKGNILERFSAQQFPDLHSELNLSSLELGDSALYFCASSATQPGGEQYFGPGTRLTVT.

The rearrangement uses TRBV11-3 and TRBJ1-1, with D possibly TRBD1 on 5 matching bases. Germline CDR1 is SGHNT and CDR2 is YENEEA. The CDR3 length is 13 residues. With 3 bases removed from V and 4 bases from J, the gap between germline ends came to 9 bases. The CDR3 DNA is TGTGCCAGCAGCTTGGAGGGGACCACTGAAGCTTTCTTT. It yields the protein CASSLEGTTEAFF.

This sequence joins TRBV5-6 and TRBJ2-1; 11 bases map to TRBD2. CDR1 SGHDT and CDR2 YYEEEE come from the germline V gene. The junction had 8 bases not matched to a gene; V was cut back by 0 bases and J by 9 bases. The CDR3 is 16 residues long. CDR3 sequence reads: CASSLDSGRAFGEQFF. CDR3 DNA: TGTGCCAGCAGCTTGGATAGCGGGAGGGCCTTTGGTGAGCAGTTCTTC.

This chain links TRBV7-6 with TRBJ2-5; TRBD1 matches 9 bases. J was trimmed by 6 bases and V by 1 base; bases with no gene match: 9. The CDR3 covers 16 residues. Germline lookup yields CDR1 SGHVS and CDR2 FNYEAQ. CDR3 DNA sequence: TGTGCCAGCAGCTTAGGGCCGAGGACAGGGGATAAGACCCAGTACTTC. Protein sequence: CASSLGPRTGDKTQYF. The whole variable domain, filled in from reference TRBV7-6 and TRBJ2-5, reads GAGVSQSPRYKVTKRGQDVALRCDPISGHVSLYWYRQALGQGPEFLTYFNYEAQQDKSGLPNDRFSAERPEGSISTLTIQRTEQRDSAMYRCASSLGPRTGDKTQYFGPGTRLLVL.

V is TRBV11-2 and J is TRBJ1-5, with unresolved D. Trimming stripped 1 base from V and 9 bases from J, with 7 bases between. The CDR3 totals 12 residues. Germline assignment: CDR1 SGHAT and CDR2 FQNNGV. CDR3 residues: CASSLGGGPQHF. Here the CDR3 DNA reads TGTGCCAGCAGCTTAGGGGGAGGGCCCCAGCATTTT.

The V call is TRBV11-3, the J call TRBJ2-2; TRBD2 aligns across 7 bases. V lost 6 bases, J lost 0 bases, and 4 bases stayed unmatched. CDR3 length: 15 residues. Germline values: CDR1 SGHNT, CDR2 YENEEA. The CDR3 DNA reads TGTGCCAGCAGTGATGCGGGGGCGAACACCGGGGAGCTGTTTTTT. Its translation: CASSDAGANTGELFF.

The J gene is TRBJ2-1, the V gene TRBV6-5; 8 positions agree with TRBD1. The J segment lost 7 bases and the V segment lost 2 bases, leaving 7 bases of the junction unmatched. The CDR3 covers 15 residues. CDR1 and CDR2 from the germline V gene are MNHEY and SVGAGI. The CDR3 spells CASSYARGRVNEQFF. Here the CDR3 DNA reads TGTGCCAGCAGTTACGCCAGGGGGCGGGTTAATGAGCAGTTCTTC.

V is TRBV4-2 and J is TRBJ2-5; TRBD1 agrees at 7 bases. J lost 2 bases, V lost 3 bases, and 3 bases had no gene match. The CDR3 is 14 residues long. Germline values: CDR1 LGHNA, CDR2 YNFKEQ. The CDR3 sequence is CASSQPGQQETQYF. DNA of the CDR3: TGTGCCAGCAGCCAGCCGGGACAGCAAGAGACCCAGTACTTC.

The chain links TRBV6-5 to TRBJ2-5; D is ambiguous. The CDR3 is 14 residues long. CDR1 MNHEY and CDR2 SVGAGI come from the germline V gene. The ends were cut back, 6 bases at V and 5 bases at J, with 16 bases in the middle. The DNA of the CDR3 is TGTGCCAGCAGCGACGGGTCCCCTCGGGAGACCCAGTACTTC. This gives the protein CASSDGSPRETQYF.

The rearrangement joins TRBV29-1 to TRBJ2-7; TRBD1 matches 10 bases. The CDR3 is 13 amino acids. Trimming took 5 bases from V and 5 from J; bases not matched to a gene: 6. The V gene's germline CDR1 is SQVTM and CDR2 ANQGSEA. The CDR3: CSVPGQGIHEQYF. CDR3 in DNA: TGCAGCGTTCCGGGACAGGGGATTCACGAGCAGTACTTC.

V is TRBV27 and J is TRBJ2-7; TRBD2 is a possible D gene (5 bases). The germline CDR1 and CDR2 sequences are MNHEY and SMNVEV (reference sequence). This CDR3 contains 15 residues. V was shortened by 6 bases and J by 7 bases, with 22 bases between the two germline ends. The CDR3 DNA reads TGTGCCAGCAGCCCTGGACTCATCCCTACGAGGGAGCAGTACTTC. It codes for CASSPGLIPTREQYF.

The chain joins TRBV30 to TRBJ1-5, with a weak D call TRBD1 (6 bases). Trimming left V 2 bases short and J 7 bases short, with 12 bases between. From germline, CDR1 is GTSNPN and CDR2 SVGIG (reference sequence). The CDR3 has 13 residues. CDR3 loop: CAWSQGSQQPQHF. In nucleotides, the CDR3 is TGTGCCTGGAGTCAGGGGAGTCAACAGCCCCAGCATTTT.

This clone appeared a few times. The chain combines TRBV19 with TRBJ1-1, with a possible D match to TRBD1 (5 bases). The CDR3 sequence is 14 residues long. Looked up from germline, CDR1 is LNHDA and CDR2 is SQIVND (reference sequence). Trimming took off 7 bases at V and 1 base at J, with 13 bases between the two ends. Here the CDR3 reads CASKRRGPNTEAFF. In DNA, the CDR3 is TGTGCCAGTAAGAGAAGGGGCCCGAACACTGAAGCTTTCTTT.

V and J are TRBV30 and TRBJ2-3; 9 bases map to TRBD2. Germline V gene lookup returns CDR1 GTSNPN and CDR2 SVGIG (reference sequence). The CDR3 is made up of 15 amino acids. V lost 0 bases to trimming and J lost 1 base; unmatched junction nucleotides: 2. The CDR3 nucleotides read TGTGCCTGGAGTGTTGGCGGGGGGGGCACAGATACGCAGTATTTT. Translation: CAWSVGGGGTDTQYF.